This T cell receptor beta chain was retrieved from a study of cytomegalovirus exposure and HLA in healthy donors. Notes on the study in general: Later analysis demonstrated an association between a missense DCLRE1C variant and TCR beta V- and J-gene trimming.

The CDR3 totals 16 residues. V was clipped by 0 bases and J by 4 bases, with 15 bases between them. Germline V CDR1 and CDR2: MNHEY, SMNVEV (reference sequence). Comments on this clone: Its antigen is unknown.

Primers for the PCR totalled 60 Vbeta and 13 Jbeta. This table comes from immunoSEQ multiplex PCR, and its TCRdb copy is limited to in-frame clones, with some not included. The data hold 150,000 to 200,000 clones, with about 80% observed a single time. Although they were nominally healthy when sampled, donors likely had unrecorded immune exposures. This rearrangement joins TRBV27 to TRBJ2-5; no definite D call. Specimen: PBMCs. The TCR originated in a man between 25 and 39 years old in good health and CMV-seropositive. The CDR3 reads CASSLSAASGLETQYF. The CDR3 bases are TGTGCCAGCAGTTTATCTGCCGCTTCAGGCCTAGAGACCCAGTACTTC.